This TCR beta chain was observed in a study of shared clonotypes between healthy human individuals. Each of the donors was a healthy adult who was HIV-negative and had not had a recent acute infection or vaccination. CD8 memory fractions consisted of CD45RO+ and CCR7-negative CD45RA+ TemRA cells together. Details on this clone: The antigen is not known.

The protocol was immunoSEQ multiplex PCR, while the TCRdb copy is restricted to in-frame clones and leaves out a portion. In the table there are roughly 400,000 clones, around 96% of which are singletons. Findings and limits, study-wide: It was only blood that was sampled, and tissue repertoires likely differ.

J gave up 1 base and V 6 bases, and 11 bases lay outside the gene matches. The CDR3 length is 16 residues. Germline V gene sequence: CDR1 MNHEY, CDR2 SMNVEV (reference sequence). This TCR was sampled from a man aged 30 to 45 in good health. V gene TRBV27 combines with J gene TRBJ1-1, with 7 positions matching TRBD1. Sample: memory CD8+ T cells sorted from blood. This sample's subset: CD45RO+ cells pooled with CCR7-negative TemRA cells. The DNA of the CDR3 is TGTGCCAGCAGCTTAACAGAGACAGGGCAGAACACTGAAGCTTTCTTT. Its protein is CASSLTETGQNTEAFF.